The text below deals with one TCR beta chain. This clonotype has a count of ten or more. Its antigen is currently not known. No quality values exist for individual bases; no much larger clone is one base distant. These data belong to a study of T-cell reconstitution after alpha-beta-depleted transplantation in children (dated by TCRdb to the mid-2010s). Context from the whole study: The study quantitatively tracked T-cell immune reconstitution after TCRalphabeta/CD19-depleted allogeneic hematopoietic cell transplantation in children using TCR repertoire profiling. Overall study outcomes, separate from this receptor: Apparently early alphabetaT-cell count recovery about two months after transplant reportedly relied on only several hundred rapidly expanded clones derived from non-depleted graft cells. Over the following months the frequencies of hyperexpanded clones went down, and after one year T-cell counts and TCRbeta diversity were mostly credited to newly produced T cells. In some patients, the high TCRbeta diversity seen at day 60 was put down to recipient T cells and intrathymic progenitors that had survived conditioning.

The sample's treatment or condition label, decoded: allogeneic hematopoietic cell transplantation with graft depleted of TCRalphabeta T cells and CD19 B cells. Transplant recipients were children who received TCRalphabeta/CD19-depleted allogeneic hematopoietic cell grafts. From cysteine to phenylalanine, the CDR3 is 17 amino acids long. Only CDR3 DNA remains: 51 bases, in frame from the first base. Looking up the germline V gene yields CDR1 LGHNA and CDR2 YSLEER. Trimmed from V: 3 bases; trimmed from J: 5 bases; junction bases lacking a gene match: 10. The library was built by means of PCR. TCRdb lists the instrument as Illumina HiSeq 2500. To normalize quantification of the TCRbeta repertoire, the TCR libraries were built with molecular barcoding that relied on unique molecular identifiers. The public reads were quality trimmed at Q25 with fastp and then assembled into clones with MiXCR by TCRdb, keeping productive beta chains. Rows are unified per CDR3 protein, each entry keeping the most common DNA and genes. Across this sample there are approximately 490,000 distinct CDR3 sequences, with 10% seen only once. Just over 2% of the sample is taken by the ten largest.

The chain uses TRBV4-3 and TRBJ2-7, with 13 central nucleotides matching TRBD2. The input for sequencing was PBMCs, taken before TCRalphabeta/CD19-depleted stem cell transplant. This receptor was identified in a child aged 2-15 years with inherited bone marrow failure, due to receive a stem cell transplant. The DNA sequence follows: TGCGCCAGCAGCCAGAGGTCAGGACTAGCGGGAGTCAACGAGCAGTACTTC. Translated, it gives CASSQRSGLAGVNEQYF.